Below are 31 T cell receptor beta chains sequenced from a single sample in a study of OX40 agonist ivuxolimab in advanced cancers. Assay: immunoSEQ multiplex PCR; the TCRdb copy retains only in-frame clones and omits some. The sample has 13,000 to 15,000 clones; 80% to 90% are singletons. The specimen comprised CD4+ or CD8+ T cells sorted from blood, sampled in a trial of the OX40 agonist ivuxolimab. The receptor source for this set is an adult with an advanced solid tumor such as melanoma, head and neck, liver or kidney cancer.

The gene calls are TRBV19 and TRBJ1-5; 8 bases align to TRBD1. The V segment lost 4 bases and the J segment 0 bases; nucleotides outside the gene matches: 8. Looked up from germline, CDR1 is LNHDA and CDR2 is SQIVND (reference sequence). This CDR3 contains 17 residues. Written as DNA, the CDR3 is TGTGCCAGTAGTACATCGGACAGGGAGCTTAGCAATCAGCCCCAGCATTTT. Translated, it gives CASSTSDRELSNQPQHF.

The table lists this clone with a count of one. The CDR3 reads CASSDRGFQPQHF. The CDR3 DNA sequence: TGTGCCAGCAGTGACAGGGGATTCCAGCCCCAGCATTTT. The J gene is TRBJ1-5, the V gene TRBV2; TRBD1 is a possible D gene (6 bases). The germline V gene has CDR1 SNHLY and CDR2 FYNNEI. Trimming removed 3 bases at V and 7 bases at J, with 10 bases between. The CDR3 contains 13 residues.

The J gene is TRBJ1-6, the V gene TRBV7-9, with TRBD1 matching over 7 bases. The CDR3 is made up of 16 amino acids. The V segment lost 4 bases and the J segment 7 bases; nucleotides outside the gene matches: 10. Germline CDR1 SEHNR, CDR2 FQNEAQ (reference sequence). The CDR3 DNA reads as TGTGCCAGCAGCTCTTCTGGGGCAGGGGGAAATTCACCCCTCCACTTT. As protein: CASSSSGAGGNSPLHF.

V is TRBV9 and J is TRBJ2-3; 7 nucleotides agree with TRBD1. The CDR3 is made up of 16 amino acids. The V segment lost 3 bases and the J segment 0 bases; nucleotides outside the gene matches: 7. The germline CDR1 and CDR2 sequences are SGDLS and YYNGEE. The CDR3 sequence: CASSDRDRISTDTQYF. The CDR3 bases are TGTGCCAGCAGCGACCGGGACAGAATTAGCACAGATACGCAGTATTTT. The full variable domain, its missing parts supplied by reference TRBV9 and TRBJ2-3, is DSGVTQTPKHLITATGQRVTLRCSPRSGDLSVYWYQQSLDQGLQFLIQYYNGEERAKGNILERFSAQQFPDLHSELNLSSLELGDSALYFCASSDRDRISTDTQYFGPGTRLTVL.

J is TRBJ2-1 and V is TRBV5-1, with D perhaps matching TRBD1 (5 bases). V shed 5 bases and J shed 7 bases, with 19 bases lying between them. The CDR3 covers 15 residues. The germline CDR1 and CDR2 sequences are SGHRS and YFSETQ. The CDR3 protein is CASRELRQGLNEQFF. The CDR3 region has the DNA TGCGCCAGCAGGGAATTACGGCAGGGCCTGAATGAGCAGTTCTTC.

The table lists this clone with a count of one. The chain has TRBV21-1 and TRBJ2-7. TRBV21-1 counts as a pseudogene. CDR3 size: 10 residues. The DNA for the CDR3 is TGTGCCCCCCCTGGGGACGAGCAGTACTTC. As protein: CAPPGDEQYF.

The DNA for the CDR3 is TGTGCCAGCAGCCCCAGGCGCCAAGAGACCCAGTACTTC. Translated, it gives CASSPRRQETQYF. This chain uses TRBV5-4 with TRBJ2-5; no clear D gene. This CDR3 has 13 residues. Germline-derived CDR1 and CDR2 are SGHNT and YYREEE (reference sequence). V was clipped by 4 bases and J by 1 base, with 8 bases between them.

The chain has TRBV11-2 and TRBJ2-1; TRBD1 aligns across 9 bases. The J segment lost 7 bases and the V segment lost 0 bases, leaving 10 bases of the junction unmatched. In germline, CDR1 is SGHAT, CDR2 FQNNGV. This CDR3 contains 17 residues. The CDR3 is CASSLDNRQGGVNEQFF. The CDR3 DNA is TGTGCCAGCAGCTTAGATAATAGACAGGGGGGTGTAAATGAGCAGTTCTTC.

V and J are TRBV28 and TRBJ1-3; weak D call: TRBD1 (6 bases). The V gene lost 7 bases and the J gene lost 0 bases, with 19 bases spanning the gap. Germline V gene sequence: CDR1 MDHEN, CDR2 SYDVKM. CDR3 length: 17 residues. CDR3 bases: TGTGCCAGCAAGTCCGAACAGGGCTGGCTCTCTGGAAACACCATATATTTT. This encodes CASKSEQGWLSGNTIYF.

The chain couples TRBV11-3 to TRBJ2-3, with unresolved D. The CDR3 is made up of 13 amino acids. The V end was cut by 0 bases, the J end by 6 bases, with 7 bases between. Germline V gene sequence: CDR1 SGHNT, CDR2 YENEEA. This chain's CDR3 is CASSLEEGDTQYF. The CDR3 DNA follows: TGTGCCAGCAGCTTAGAGGAAGGGGATACGCAGTATTTT.

This sequence joins TRBV9 and TRBJ2-1; D call uncertain. This CDR3 contains 11 residues. V shed 4 bases and J shed 5 bases, with 4 bases lying between them. The germline gives CDR1 SGDLS, CDR2 YYNGEE. The CDR3 bases are TGTGCCAGCAGCTATGACAATGAGCAGTTCTTC. Translating it yields CASSYDNEQFF.

J is TRBJ1-1 and V is TRBV10-1; D is perhaps TRBD1 (5 bases). Germline V gene lookup returns CDR1 WNHNN and CDR2 SYGVQD (reference sequence). This CDR3 has 13 amino acids. Trimming cost V 2 bases and J 2 bases, with 6 bases left between them. The CDR3 loop is CASSEQGNTEAFF. The CDR3 coding sequence is TGCGCCAGCAGTGAGCAGGGAAACACTGAAGCTTTCTTT.

The rearrangement links TRBV29-1 to TRBJ2-1; 8 positions match TRBD2. The CDR3 length is 12 residues. The germline V gene has CDR1 SQVTM and CDR2 ANQGSEA. V lost 7 bases, J lost 6 bases, and 5 bases stayed unmatched. The CDR3 spells CSARTSTNEQFF. The CDR3 DNA is TGCAGCGCCCGGACTAGCACCAATGAGCAGTTCTTC.

This chain joins TRBV21-1 and TRBJ2-7; the table's D call of TRBD1 was not tested on the DNA. TRBV21-1 represents a pseudogene. The CDR3 is made up of 14 amino acids. In nucleotides, the CDR3 is TGTGCCAGCAGCAAAGCTACAGGGGGCTACGAGCAGTACTTC. Its protein is CASSKATGGYEQYF.

The rearrangement uses TRBV18 and TRBJ2-1; D may match TRBD1 or TRBD2 (6 bases each). The CDR3 has 15 residues. Deletions cut 3 bases from V and 10 bases from J, with 19 bases between. Germline CDR1 reads KGHSH; CDR2 reads LQKENI. This CDR3 reads CASSPARLVRGEQFF. The CDR3 nucleotides are TGTGCCAGCTCACCGGCTCGACTAGTCAGGGGCGAGCAGTTCTTC.

The V call is TRBV6-1, the J call TRBJ2-3; 7 positions agree with TRBD1. This CDR3 is 15 amino acids long. Germline V gives CDR1 MNHNS, CDR2 SASEGT. With V trimmed by 6 bases and J by 4 bases, 10 bases remained unmatched. CDR3 sequence (DNA): TGTGCCAGCAGGCGAGGGGGCCTTGGCGCAGATACGCAGTATTTT. It encodes CASRRGGLGADTQYF.

The J gene is TRBJ1-6, the V gene TRBV18, with a tentative D call TRBD1 (5 bases). Germline V gene lookup returns CDR1 KGHSH and CDR2 LQKENI. Deletions cut 6 bases from V and 8 bases from J, with 11 bases between. The CDR3 has 13 amino acids. Here the CDR3 reads CASSVSGDSPLHF. DNA of the CDR3: TGTGCCAGCTCGGTATCGGGGGATTCACCCCTCCACTTT.

The chain combines TRBV19 with TRBJ1-3, with 9 bases fitting TRBD1. The length of the CDR3 is 15 residues. Germline assignment: CDR1 LNHDA and CDR2 SQIVND (reference sequence). Trimming took 5 bases from V and 5 from J; bases not matched to a gene: 7. CDR3 sequence: CASSSTGGQRNTIYF. CDR3 nucleotides: TGTGCCAGTAGTTCGACAGGGGGTCAGCGAAACACCATATATTTT.

This sequence joins TRBV19 and TRBJ2-4; TRBD1 agrees at 8 bases. The germline CDR1 and CDR2 sequences are LNHDA and SQIVND (reference sequence). The CDR3 has 16 amino acids. The V and J ends lost 9 bases and 1 base, in that order; junction bases with no gene match: 11. As DNA, the CDR3 is TGTGCCAGCAACTCAGTTCAGGGGGCGGCCAAAAACATTCAGTACTTC. Translation: CASNSVQGAAKNIQYF. The variable domain in full, with the rest retrieved from reference TRBV19 and TRBJ2-4, is DGGITQSPKYLFRKEGQNVTLSCEQNLNHDAMYWYRQDPGQGLRLIYYSQIVNDFQKGDIAEGYSVSREKKESFPLTVTSAQKNPTAFYLCASNSVQGAAKNIQYFGAGTRLSVL.

The J gene is TRBJ2-7, the V gene TRBV19; D perhaps matches TRBD1 (5 bases). The CDR3 is 12 amino acids. V lost 5 bases and J lost 2, with 7 bases in between. In germline, CDR1 is LNHDA, CDR2 SQIVND (reference sequence). The CDR3 DNA is TGTGCCAGTAGTGACAGTGCCTACGAGCAGTACTTC. Residues: CASSDSAYEQYF.

The rearrangement uses TRBV19 and TRBJ1-2; 10 positions agree with TRBD1. Losses at the gene ends were 4 bases for V and 0 bases for J; bases not matched to a gene: 8. In germline, CDR1 is LNHDA, CDR2 SQIVND (reference sequence). The CDR3 totals 17 residues. The CDR3 spells CASSTRTGGISNYGYTF. CDR3 in DNA: TGTGCCAGTAGTACCCGGACAGGGGGTATCTCTAACTATGGCTACACCTTC.

The chain carries TRBV5-1 and TRBJ1-6; no firm D call. The V and J ends lost 0 bases and 2 bases respectively, with 18 bases between them. CDR1 is SGHRS, CDR2 YFSETQ, per germline. The length of the CDR3 is 19 residues. The chain's CDR3 is CASSLGFRRIDTYNSPLHF. For the CDR3, the DNA is TGCGCCAGCAGCTTGGGGTTCCGGCGGATAGACACCTATAATTCACCCCTCCACTTT.

The chain joins TRBV27 to TRBJ1-5, with a possible D match to TRBD1 (6 bases). Germline V lookup: CDR1 MNHEY, CDR2 SMNVEV (reference sequence). Trimming shortened V by 4 bases and J by 3 bases, and 19 bases separated the two germline ends. There are 17 residues in the CDR3. The CDR3 is CASSSSLQGWNNQPQHF. In DNA, the CDR3 is TGTGCCAGCAGTTCCTCCCTTCAGGGGTGGAACAATCAGCCCCAGCATTTT.

This clone has just one count. CDR3: CATQSQDTYEQYF. The CDR3 nucleotides read TGTGCCACCCAATCCCAGGATACCTACGAGCAGTACTTC. The chain couples TRBV6-5 to TRBJ2-7, with unresolved D. This CDR3 is built from 13 residues. Between the trimmed V and J ends, which lost 10 bases and 2 bases, there was a span of 15 bases. Germline-derived CDR1 and CDR2 are MNHEY and SVGAGI.

The chain uses TRBV5-1 and TRBJ2-2; 12 nucleotides match TRBD2. Trimming took 6 bases from V and 3 from J; bases not matched to a gene: 3. The V gene's germline CDR1 is SGHRS and CDR2 YFSETQ. This CDR3 region has 15 residues. The CDR3 loop reads CASTTSGGHTGELFF. CDR3 coding DNA: TGCGCCAGCACGACTAGCGGGGGACACACCGGGGAGCTGTTTTTT.

The chain is built from TRBV11-3 and TRBJ1-2; D is perhaps TRBD1 (6 bases). The CDR3 is 15 amino acids. The V end lost 6 bases, the J end lost 4 bases, and 18 bases lay between the germline ends. CDR1 and CDR2 (germline): SGHNT, YENEEA. This CDR3 reads CASRLSDSNFYGYTF. CDR3 in DNA: TGTGCCAGCAGACTCTCGGACAGCAACTTCTATGGCTACACCTTC.

The chain has TRBV29-1 and TRBJ2-7, with a weak D call TRBD1 (6 bases). The germline CDR1 and CDR2 sequences are SQVTM and ANQGSEA. Trimming removed 7 bases from V and 4 bases from J, with 11 bases in between. This CDR3 is 11 amino acids long. CDR3 protein: CSARGGYEQYF. In DNA, the CDR3 is TGCAGCGCCCGAGGGGGTTACGAGCAGTACTTC.

The V gene is TRBV5-6, the J gene TRBJ1-1, with D tentatively TRBD1 (5 bases). Per the germline V gene, CDR1 is SGHDT and CDR2 is YYEEEE. Trimming removed 4 bases from V and 4 bases from J, with 5 bases in between. The CDR3 is 11 amino acids. The CDR3 here is CASSGGTEAFF. The CDR3 region has the DNA TGTGCCAGCAGCGGGGGCACTGAAGCTTTCTTT.

The rearrangement joins TRBV6-5 to TRBJ2-7; D remains unclear. Trimming left V 4 bases short and J 4 bases short, with 5 bases between. CDR3 length: 11 residues. Germline CDR1 reads MNHEY; CDR2 reads SVGAGI. The CDR3 DNA reads TGTGCCAGCAGTTCCCGTTACGAGCAGTACTTC. It yields the protein CASSSRYEQYF.

The chain combines TRBV15 with TRBJ2-7; possibly TRBD1 or TRBD2 for D (5 bases each). Looked up from germline, CDR1 is LNHNV and CDR2 is YYDKDF (reference sequence). V was trimmed by 0 bases and J by 3 bases, leaving 12 bases between them. The CDR3 is 15 amino acids. The CDR3, as DNA: TGTGCCACCAGCAGAGAAACAGGACTTGGCTACGAGCAGTACTTC. Protein: CATSRETGLGYEQYF.

V and J are TRBV23-1 and TRBJ1-4; 7 positions agree with TRBD1. TRBV23-1 is an ORF, with its function uncertain. The J segment lost 6 bases and the V segment lost 7 bases, leaving 11 bases of the junction unmatched. This CDR3 region has 15 residues. This chain's CDR3 is CASKSRQGWDEKLFF. CDR3 DNA: TGCGCCAGCAAGTCAAGACAGGGCTGGGATGAAAAACTGTTTTTT.